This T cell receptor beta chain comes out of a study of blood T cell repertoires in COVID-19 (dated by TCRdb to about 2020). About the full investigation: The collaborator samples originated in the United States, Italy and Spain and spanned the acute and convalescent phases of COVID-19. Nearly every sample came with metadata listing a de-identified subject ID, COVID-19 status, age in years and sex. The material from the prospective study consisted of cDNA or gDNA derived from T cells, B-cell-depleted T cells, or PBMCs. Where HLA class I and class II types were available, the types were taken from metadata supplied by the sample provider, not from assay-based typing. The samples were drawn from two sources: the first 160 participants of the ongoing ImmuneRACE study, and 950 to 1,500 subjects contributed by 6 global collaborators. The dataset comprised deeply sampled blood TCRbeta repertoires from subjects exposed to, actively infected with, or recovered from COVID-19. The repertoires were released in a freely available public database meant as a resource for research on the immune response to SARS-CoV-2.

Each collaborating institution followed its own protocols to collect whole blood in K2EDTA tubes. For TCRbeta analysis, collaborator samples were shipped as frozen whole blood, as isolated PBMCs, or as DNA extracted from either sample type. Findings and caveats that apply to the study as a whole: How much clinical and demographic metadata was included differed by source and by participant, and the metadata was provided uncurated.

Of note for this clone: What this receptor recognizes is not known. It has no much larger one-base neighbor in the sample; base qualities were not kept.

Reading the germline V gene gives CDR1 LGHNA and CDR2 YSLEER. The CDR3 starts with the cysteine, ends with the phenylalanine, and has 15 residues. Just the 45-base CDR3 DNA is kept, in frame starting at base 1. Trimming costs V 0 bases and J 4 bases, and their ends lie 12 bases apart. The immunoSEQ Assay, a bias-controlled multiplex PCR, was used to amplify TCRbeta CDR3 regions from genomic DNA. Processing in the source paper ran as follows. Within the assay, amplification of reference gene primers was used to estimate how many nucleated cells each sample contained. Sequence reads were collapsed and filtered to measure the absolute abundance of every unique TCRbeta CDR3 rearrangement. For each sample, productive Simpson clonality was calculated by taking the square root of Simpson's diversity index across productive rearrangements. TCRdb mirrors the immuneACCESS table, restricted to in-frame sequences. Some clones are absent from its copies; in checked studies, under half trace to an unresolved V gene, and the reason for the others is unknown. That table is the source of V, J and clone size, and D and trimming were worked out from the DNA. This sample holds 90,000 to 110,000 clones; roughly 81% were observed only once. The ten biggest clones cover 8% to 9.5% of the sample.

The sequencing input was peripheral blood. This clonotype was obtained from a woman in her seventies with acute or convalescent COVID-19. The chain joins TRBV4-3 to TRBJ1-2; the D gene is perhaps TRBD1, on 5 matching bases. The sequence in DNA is TGCGCCAGCAGCCAAGACTGGGCAAGGGGCTATGGCTACACCTTC. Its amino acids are CASSQDWARGYGYTF.